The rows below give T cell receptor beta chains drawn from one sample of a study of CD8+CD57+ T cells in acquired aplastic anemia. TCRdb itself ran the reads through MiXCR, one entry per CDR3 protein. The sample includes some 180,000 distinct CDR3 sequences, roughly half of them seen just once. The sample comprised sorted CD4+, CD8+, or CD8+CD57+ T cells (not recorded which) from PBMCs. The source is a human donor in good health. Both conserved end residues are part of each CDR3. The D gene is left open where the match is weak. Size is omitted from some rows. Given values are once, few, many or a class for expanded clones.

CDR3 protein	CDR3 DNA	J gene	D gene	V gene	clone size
CASSARGSAEKLFF	TGCGCCAGCAGTGCCCGGGGATCGGCTGAAAAACTGTTTTTT	TRBJ1-4	NA	TRBV10-2	NA
CASSLMYGVSSGANVLTF	TGTGCCAGCAGCTTAATGTACGGGGTTAGCTCTGGGGCCAACGTCCTGACTTTC	TRBJ2-6	NA	TRBV7-3	NA
CASSRHSGNTIYF	TGTGCCAGCAGCCGACACTCTGGAAACACCATATATTTT	TRBJ1-3	NA	TRBV14	many
CATSSERWGYTF	TGTGCCACCAGCAGTGAAAGGTGGGGCTACACCTTC	TRBJ1-2	NA	TRBV15	NA
CASSYTSGLTDTQYF	TGTGCCAGCAGTTATACTAGCGGACTCACAGATACGCAGTATTTT	TRBJ2-3	TRBD2	TRBV6-5	many
CASSSLGLAGAGADTQYF	TGTGCCAGCAGCTCGCTGGGACTAGCGGGAGCGGGGGCAGATACGCAGTATTTT	TRBJ2-3	TRBD2	TRBV11-1	NA
CASSSGLAGRVAQYF	TGTGCCAGCAGTTCGGGACTAGCGGGGAGGGTAGCGCAGTATTTT	TRBJ2-3	TRBD2	TRBV6-5	NA
CASSSDRGTEAFF	TGTGCTAGCAGCTCGGACAGGGGCACTGAAGCTTTCTTT	TRBJ1-1	TRBD1	TRBV7-7	few
CASSSDIGGDYGYTF	TGTGCCAGCAGCTCCGACATCGGGGGCGACTATGGCTACACCTTC	TRBJ1-2	NA	TRBV7-9	NA
CSAPELGELFF	TGCAGTGCTCCTGAGCTCGGGGAGCTGTTTTTT	TRBJ2-2	NA	TRBV20-1	many
CASSQGASGYSYEQYF	TGCGCCAGCAGCCAAGGGGCTAGCGGTTATTCCTACGAGCAGTACTTC	TRBJ2-7	TRBD2	TRBV4-1	many
CASSEAANLNSPLHF	TGTGCCAGCAGTGAGGCAGCGAACTTAAATTCACCCCTCCACTTT	TRBJ1-6	NA	TRBV10-3	many
CASSLSWGQDFYEQYF	TGTGCCAGCAGCCTTTCATGGGGACAGGACTTCTACGAGCAGTACTTC	TRBJ2-7	TRBD1	TRBV14	many
CAISDQGVSEKLFF	TGTGCCATCAGTGACCAGGGTGTGAGTGAAAAACTGTTTTTT	TRBJ1-4	NA	TRBV10-3	few
CASSFGANTEAFF	TGTGCCAGCAGCTTCGGGGCGAACACTGAAGCTTTCTTT	TRBJ1-1	NA	TRBV7-2	many
CASSNVSGDDGTQYF	TGTGCCAGCAGCAACGTATCAGGGGACGATGGTACGCAGTATTTT	TRBJ2-3	NA	TRBV7-3	NA
CATSETNTGELFF	TGTGCCACCAGTGAAACCAACACCGGGGAGCTGTTTTTT	TRBJ2-2	NA	TRBV24-1	NA
CASSLEVITDTQYF	TGCGCCAGCAGCTTGGAGGTTATCACAGATACGCAGTATTTT	TRBJ2-3	NA	TRBV5-1	many
CASSLGRRGYTEAFF	TGTGCCAGCAGCTTAGGTCGGAGGGGTTACACTGAAGCTTTCTTT	TRBJ1-1	NA	TRBV7-6	NA
CASSYLEGSYGYTF	TGTGCCAGCAGTTACCTCGAGGGAAGCTATGGCTACACCTTC	TRBJ1-2	NA	TRBV6-2/TRBV6-3	NA
CASSEAYYTDTQYF	TGTGCCAGCAGTGAGGCATACTACACAGATACGCAGTATTTT	TRBJ2-3	NA	TRBV2	NA
CASSLAGDTGELFF	TGTGCCAGCAGCTTAGCAGGGGACACCGGGGAGCTGTTTTTT	TRBJ2-2	NA	TRBV7-9	many
CSVSSSYNEQFF	TGCAGCGTATCAAGCTCCTACAATGAGCAGTTCTTC	TRBJ2-1	NA	TRBV29-1	many
CTTSDPAIDTQYF	TGTACCACCAGTGACCCCGCCATAGATACGCAGTATTTT	TRBJ2-3	NA	TRBV24-1	NA
CASSAGHQGSYEQYF	TGTGCCAGTAGTGCGGGACATCAAGGTTCCTACGAGCAGTACTTC	TRBJ2-7	NA	TRBV19	NA
CASSLRLTNEKLFF	TGTGCCAGCAGCTTGCGGTTAACTAATGAAAAACTGTTTTTT	TRBJ1-4	NA	TRBV5-6	few
CASSPWGSYTEAFF	TGTGCCAGCAGCCCTTGGGGATCTTACACTGAAGCTTTCTTT	TRBJ1-1	NA	TRBV9	many